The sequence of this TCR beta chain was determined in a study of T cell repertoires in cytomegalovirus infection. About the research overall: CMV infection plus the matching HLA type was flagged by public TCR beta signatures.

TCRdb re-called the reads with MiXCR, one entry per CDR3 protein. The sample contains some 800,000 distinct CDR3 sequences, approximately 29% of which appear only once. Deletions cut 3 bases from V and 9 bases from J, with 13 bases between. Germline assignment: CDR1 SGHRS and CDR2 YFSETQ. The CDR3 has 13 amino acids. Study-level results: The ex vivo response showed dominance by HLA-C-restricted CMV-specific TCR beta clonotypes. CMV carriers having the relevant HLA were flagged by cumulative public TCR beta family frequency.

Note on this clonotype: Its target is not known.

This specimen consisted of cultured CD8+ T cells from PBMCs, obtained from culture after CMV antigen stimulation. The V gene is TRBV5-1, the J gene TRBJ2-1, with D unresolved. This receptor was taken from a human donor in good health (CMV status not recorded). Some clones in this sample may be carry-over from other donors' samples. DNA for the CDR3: TGCGCCAGCAGCTCAGGCCAGTACGCTGAGCAGTTCTTC. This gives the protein CASSSGQYAEQFF.